The TCR beta chain described here comes from a study of control samples from healthy donors and cancer patients. Per the germline V gene, CDR1 is MNHEY and CDR2 is SVGEGT. This CDR3 has 14 residues. Trimming stripped 5 bases from V and 7 bases from J, with 17 bases between. TCRdb keeps only in-frame clones here, not all; method: immunoSEQ multiplex PCR. The data contain some 94,000 clones, 70% to 90% of them seen just once; the ten biggest clones take up roughly a tenth. Sequencing input: PBMCs. This sequence originates from a woman aged 45-60 years with colorectal cancer. V usage is TRBV6-2 or TRBV6-3 and J usage is TRBJ2-5; D gene uncertain. The CDR3 bases are TGTGCCAGCAGTCGACAACAGAGCTCGGGGACCCAGTACTTC. Protein sequence: CASSRQQSSGTQYF.